This T cell receptor beta chain appears in the sequencing data of a study of glioma-infiltrating T cells. Study-wide results and caveats: Signature shared blood CDR3 motifs were enriched in low-divergence and depleted in high-divergence patients. Very few CDR3 sequences were shared between tissue and blood.

Using RNA template, CDR3s of TCR alpha and beta were amplified with iRepertoire arm-PCR. Tissue mRNA or PBMC total RNA, roughly 95-400 ng, went into one-step reverse transcription and amplification. TCRdb re-called the multiplex PCR reads with MiXCR, one entry per CDR3 protein. The data hold around 390,000 distinct CDR3 sequences, with 35% to 45% observed a single time. Per germline, CDR1 DFQATT and CDR2 SNEGSKA (reference sequence). V was pared by 5 bases and J by 2 bases, with 11 bases of the junction left unmatched. This CDR3 spans 16 amino acids. Worth noting for this clonotype: Its target is unknown.

Sequenced: glioma tissue, nonneoplastic brain tissue, or PBMCs (not recorded which). The chain couples TRBV20-1 to TRBJ2-1; 8 bases agree with TRBD2. This sequence originates from a human donor with low-grade glioma or glioblastoma, undergoing nonglioma brain surgery, or in good health (not recorded which). The chain's CDR3 is CSAGFAGGRAYNEQFF. Written as DNA, the CDR3 is TGCAGTGCTGGTTTCGCGGGAGGACGTGCCTACAATGAGCAGTTCTTC.